This TCR beta chain was recorded in a study of T cells in Graves' hyperthyroidism and ophthalmopathy. Study overall: Blood from the periphery was taken at initial diagnosis, before any treatment.

RNA transcripts yielded amplified TCR beta CDR3 regions. HTBI primers drove first-round RT-PCR of the TCR CDR3. Via MiXCR, TCRdb re-called the multiplex PCR reads, giving one row per CDR3 protein. The repertoire holds hundreds of thousands of distinct CDR3 sequences, with less than 15% as singletons. There are many counts of this clonotype. The clonotype was recovered from a woman in her forties with Graves' hyperthyroidism. The sequencing sample was made of blood.

Here the CDR3 DNA reads TGTGCCAGCAGTTCCGGGACAGCCCCTGAAGCTTTCTTT. The encoded protein is CASSSGTAPEAFF. The chain has TRBV28 and TRBJ1-1, with 7 bases aligning to TRBD1. Unmatched junction bases numbered 5, after V lost 4 bases and J lost 6 bases. Germline lookup yields CDR1 MDHEN and CDR2 SYDVKM. This CDR3 comprises 13 residues.